This TCR beta chain was observed in a study of shared clonotypes between healthy human individuals. A word on this clone: No antigen is known for it.

Data came from immunoSEQ multiplex PCR; TCRdb stores just in-frame clones and leaves some out. The sample shows hundreds of thousands of clones, less than 98% of them seen only once. Overall study results and limits: The study found roughly 5.3% of naive CD4 clonotypes shared across four donors.

The CDR3 runs 15 residues. Per germline, CDR1 SGHRS and CDR2 YFSETQ. Trimming left V 4 bases short and J 2 bases short, with 12 bases between. In the CD4+ fraction, cells were divided into CD45RA+ naive and CD45RA-negative memory subsets. The chain is built from TRBV5-1 and TRBJ1-4; D gene uncertain. The receptor comes from a woman aged 30 to 39 in good health. Sequenced input: naive CD4+ T cells sorted from blood. Subset: CD45RA+ positively selected. The CDR3 nucleotides read TGCGCCAGCAGCCCGGGGAGCGTGACTAATGAAAAACTGTTTTTT. It codes for CASSPGSVTNEKLFF.